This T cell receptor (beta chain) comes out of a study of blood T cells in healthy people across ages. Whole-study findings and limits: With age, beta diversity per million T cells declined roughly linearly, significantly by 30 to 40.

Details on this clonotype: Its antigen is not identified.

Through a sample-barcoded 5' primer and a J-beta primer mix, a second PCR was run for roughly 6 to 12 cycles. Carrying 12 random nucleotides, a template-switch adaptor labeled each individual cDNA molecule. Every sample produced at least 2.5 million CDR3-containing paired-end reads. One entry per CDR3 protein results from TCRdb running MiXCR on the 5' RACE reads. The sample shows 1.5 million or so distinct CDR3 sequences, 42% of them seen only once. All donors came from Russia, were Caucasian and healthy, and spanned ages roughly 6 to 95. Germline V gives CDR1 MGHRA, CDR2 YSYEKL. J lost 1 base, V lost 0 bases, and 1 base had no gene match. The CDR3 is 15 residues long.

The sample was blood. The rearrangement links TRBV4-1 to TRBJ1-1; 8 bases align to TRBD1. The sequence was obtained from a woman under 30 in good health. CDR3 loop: CASSQEGTGNTEAFF. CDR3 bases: TGCGCCAGCAGCCAAGAAGGGACAGGGAACACTGAAGCTTTCTTT.